These 5 T cell receptor beta chains originate from one sample sequenced in a study of a mutant IDH1 vaccine in newly diagnosed glioma. Time point indicated: week 23, last vaccination. In every dose of vaccine, 300 ug of mutant IDH1 20-mer peptide was given alongside topical imiquimod. Clones were sequenced by immunoSEQ multiplex PCR, and TCRdb holds only the in-frame ones, with some missing. The table lists around 40,000 clones, approximately 88% of them singletons. Antigen specificity for these receptors is unknown. The sequencing used PBMCs, collected from a glioma patient whose treatment included an IDH1 peptide vaccine. Receptors were obtained from a woman under 30 with glioma. Some clones in this sample may be carry-over from other donors' samples.

This chain links TRBV30 with TRBJ1-2; 7 positions agree with TRBD1. V lost 2 bases, J lost 0 bases, and 6 bases stayed unmatched. CDR3 size: 15 residues. Germline V gene data show CDR1 as GTSNPN and CDR2 as SVGIG (reference sequence). Here the CDR3 DNA reads TGTGCCTGGAGTATCGGACAGGTCTCTAACTATGGCTACACCTTC. Protein: CAWSIGQVSNYGYTF. Drawing the rest from reference TRBV30 and TRBJ1-2, the complete variable domain is SQTIHQWPATLVQPVGSPLSLECTVEGTSNPNLYWYRQAAGRGLQLLFYSVGIGQISSEVPQNLSASRPQDRQFILSSKKLLLSDSGFYLCAWSIGQVSNYGYTFGSGTRLTVV.

This clone was seen once. The J gene is TRBJ2-1, the V gene TRBV10-1; either TRBD1 or TRBD2 may fit D (6 bases each). CDR1 is WNHNN and CDR2 is SYGVQD in the germline V gene (reference sequence). Trimming took 4 bases from V and 1 from J, leaving 14 bases between them. This CDR3 has 16 residues. CDR3 DNA sequence: TGCGCCAGCAGTGCGGGGGCTCAGGGGTCCTACAATGAGCAGTTCTTC. This encodes CASSAGAQGSYNEQFF.

The genes are TRBV7-9 and TRBJ2-7; 9 nucleotides line up with TRBD1. In germline, CDR1 is SEHNR, CDR2 FQNEAQ (reference sequence). This CDR3 has 15 residues. Trimming removed 5 bases from V and 0 bases from J; junction bases left unmatched: 5. CDR3 region: CASSLGQGFSYEQYF. CDR3 sequence (DNA): TGTGCCAGCAGCCTGGGACAGGGATTCTCCTACGAGCAGTACTTC.

The V call is TRBV11-2, the J call TRBJ1-2, with 9 bases identical to TRBD1. J lost 4 bases, V lost 0 bases, and 12 bases had no gene match. CDR1 is SGHAT and CDR2 is FQNNGV in the germline V gene. This CDR3 is built from 18 residues. CDR3 nucleotide sequence: TGTGCCAGCAGCTTAGATAGGGTTCGACAGGGGGTGCCCTATGGCTACACCTTC. As protein: CASSLDRVRQGVPYGYTF.

This chain links TRBV21-1 with TRBJ1-3; TRBD1, as called in the table, went unchecked against the DNA. TRBV21-1 is annotated as a pseudogene. The CDR3 extends over 18 amino acids. CDR3 sequence: CASTRPLTGGISGNTIYF. CDR3 DNA sequence: TGTGCCAGCACCAGGCCCTTGACAGGGGGTATCTCTGGAAACACCATATATTTT.